The 18 T cell receptor beta chains below were found in one sample sequenced in a study of blood T cells in healthy people across ages. Next came a second PCR, run for about 7 to 12 cycles, which used a sample-barcoded 5' primer along with a J-beta primer mix. TCRdb recomputed calls from the 5' RACE reads with MiXCR, one row per CDR3 protein. The data hold 1 million to 1.2 million distinct CDR3 sequences, with around two fifths observed a single time. Sample: blood. Every receptor here comes from a man aged 18 to 35 in good health.

This clonotype was recorded a few times. The chain carries TRBV7-2 and TRBJ1-3, with 8 nucleotides matching TRBD1. The trim removed 0 bases at V and 0 bases at J, leaving 1 base unmatched. Germline V gives CDR1 SGHTA, CDR2 FQGNSA. This CDR3 region has 16 residues. In DNA form, the CDR3 reads TGTGCCAGCAGCTTAGCGGGGACAGGCTCTGGAAACACCATATATTTT. This translates into CASSLAGTGSGNTIYF.

The chain carries TRBV29-1 and TRBJ1-2; D might be TRBD1 (6 bases). V dropped 7 bases and J dropped 2 bases, with 11 bases sitting between them. The CDR3 has 12 amino acids. Germline V gene lookup returns CDR1 SQVTM and CDR2 ANQGSEA. The CDR3: CSGADRNYGYTF. The DNA for the CDR3 is TGCAGCGGGGCTGACAGGAACTATGGCTACACCTTC.

For the CDR3, the DNA is TGTGCCAGCACCTGGGTTGGGTACACTGAAGCTTTCTTT. Translating it yields CASTWVGYTEAFF. The V gene is TRBV12-3 or TRBV12-4, the J gene TRBJ1-1; no firm D call. The CDR3 spans 13 residues. Trimming left V 7 bases short and J 3 bases short, with 12 bases between.

The chain combines TRBV5-1 with TRBJ1-2; 8 bases map to TRBD1. Trimming at V came to 0 bases and at J to 7 bases, leaving 8 bases not matched to a gene. The CDR3 runs to 15 residues. CDR1 SGHRS and CDR2 YFSETQ come from the germline V gene. The CDR3 spells CASSLVDRAFAGYTF. CDR3 DNA: TGCGCCAGCAGCTTGGTGGACAGGGCGTTTGCTGGCTACACCTTC.

The rearrangement uses TRBV6-2 or TRBV6-3 and TRBJ1-2; D perhaps matches TRBD1 (5 bases). V shed 6 bases and J shed 4 bases, with 12 bases lying between them. This CDR3 has 13 residues. Germline V gives CDR1 MNHEY, CDR2 SVGEGT. The CDR3 here is CASSSDRIYGYTF. DNA for the CDR3: TGTGCCAGCAGCTCTGACAGAATCTATGGCTACACCTTC.

DNA for the CDR3: TGTGCCAGCAGCGTAAGCGGGGGGTCAGGAAATGAGCAGTTCTTC. Its translation is CASSVSGGSGNEQFF. V usage is TRBV9 and J usage is TRBJ2-1, with 9 positions matching TRBD2. The CDR3 runs to 15 residues. Germline assignment: CDR1 SGDLS and CDR2 YYNGEE. The ends lost 1 base at V and 7 bases at J; junction bases unmatched: 6.

The chain combines TRBV2 with TRBJ2-1; D is perhaps TRBD2 (5 bases). Germline CDR1 reads SNHLY; CDR2 reads FYNNEI. The CDR3 contains 15 residues. V was pared by 6 bases and J by 5 bases, with 17 bases between. The CDR3 coding sequence is TGTGCCAGCAGGCTTCAGCGGAGAGCTAACAATGAGCAGTTCTTC. Protein product: CASRLQRRANNEQFF. Complete variable domain (other parts from reference TRBV2 and TRBJ2-1): EPEVTQTPSHQVTQMGQEVILRCVPISNHLYFYWYRQILGQKVEFLVSFYNNEISEKSEIFDDQFSVERPDGSNFTLKIRSTKLEDSAMYFCASRLQRRANNEQFFGPGTRLTVL.

This clonotype came up a few times. The V and J genes are TRBV7-6 and TRBJ2-7, with 8 bases aligning to TRBD1. The ends lost 1 base at V and 2 bases at J; junction bases unmatched: 7. The germline V gene has CDR1 SGHVS and CDR2 FNYEAQ. This CDR3 has 16 amino acids. The CDR3 DNA is TGTGCCAGCAGCTTAGTAAGGCAGGGGGCGGCCTACGAGCAGTACTTC. This encodes CASSLVRQGAAYEQYF.

This sequence joins TRBV5-1 and TRBJ1-1; TRBD1 agrees at 9 bases. The CDR3 has 16 amino acids. Germline CDR1 SGHRS, CDR2 YFSETQ. Losses at the gene ends were 1 base for V and 3 bases for J; bases not matched to a gene: 7. CDR3 protein: CASSLYRDRADTEAFF. CDR3 DNA: TGCGCCAGCAGCTTGTACCGGGACAGGGCGGACACTGAAGCTTTCTTT.

This clonotype was recorded at least ten times. V gene TRBV5-6 combines with J gene TRBJ2-7, with D unresolved. CDR3 size: 14 residues. V lost 2 bases and J lost 0, with 9 bases in between. The germline CDR1 and CDR2 sequences are SGHDT and YYEEEE. The CDR3 DNA follows: TGTGCCAGCAGCTTTCGAATAGTCTCCTACGAGCAGTACTTC. It encodes CASSFRIVSYEQYF.

This chain connects TRBV5-5 to TRBJ1-1, with unresolved D. Germline V CDR1 and CDR2: SGHKS, YYEKEE (reference sequence). Trimming removed 4 bases from V and 1 base from J, with 14 bases in between. The CDR3 totals 15 residues. The chain's CDR3 is CASSPVRQENTEAFF. CDR3 DNA sequence: TGTGCCAGCAGCCCGGTAAGACAAGAGAACACTGAAGCTTTCTTT.

This clonotype was observed a few times. V is TRBV20-1 and J is TRBJ1-2; no firm D call. The CDR3 spans 14 residues. V shed 6 bases and J shed 3 bases, with 17 bases lying between them. Germline values: CDR1 DFQATT, CDR2 SNEGSKA (reference sequence). As DNA, the CDR3 is TGCAGTGCCCCCAAACCCAGCGGATACTATGGCTACACCTTC. It codes for CSAPKPSGYYGYTF.

V and J are TRBV7-9 and TRBJ1-1, with D tentatively TRBD1 (6 bases). The CDR3 covers 17 residues. Germline CDR1 reads SEHNR; CDR2 reads FQNEAQ (reference sequence). V shed 1 base and J shed 4 bases, with 19 bases lying between them. The CDR3 sequence is CASSLGYFGRGFTEAFF. CDR3 nucleotide sequence: TGTGCCAGCAGCTTAGGGTATTTCGGCAGGGGTTTCACTGAAGCTTTCTTT.

This clonotype was recorded a few times. The chain recombines TRBV20-1 with TRBJ2-5; D is undetermined. The CDR3 contains 15 residues. The V end lost 0 bases, the J end lost 3 bases, and 14 bases lay between the germline ends. Germline V gene lookup returns CDR1 DFQATT and CDR2 SNEGSKA (reference sequence). CDR3 in amino acids: CSAREYRLYEETQYF. The DNA for the CDR3 is TGCAGTGCTAGAGAGTACCGTCTTTACGAAGAGACCCAGTACTTC.

This clonotype was recorded a few times. The chain links TRBV12-3 or TRBV12-4 to TRBJ1-1; D remains ambiguous. V was trimmed by 5 bases and J by 5 bases, leaving 12 bases between them. The CDR3 is 13 residues long. CDR3 protein: CASSPLVGTEAFF. In DNA, the CDR3 is TGTGCCAGCAGTCCTCTAGTTGGGACTGAAGCTTTCTTT.

V and J are TRBV12-3 or TRBV12-4 and TRBJ2-1; TRBD2 matches 10 bases. The J call may be wrong; the DNA end is better matched by TRBJ2-7. The CDR3 spans 15 residues. CDR3 in amino acids: CASRSLAGSRREQYF. In DNA, the CDR3 is TGTGCCAGCAGGTCACTAGCGGGGTCACGGCGTGAGCAGTACTTC.

This clonotype was detected only a few times. The gene calls are TRBV29-1 and TRBJ1-2, with a weak D call TRBD1 (6 bases). This CDR3 is 14 amino acids long. Germline CDR1 and CDR2: SQVTM and ANQGSEA. Trimming stripped 8 bases from V and 4 bases from J, with 20 bases between. The CDR3 sequence is CSTLGGAPLYGYTF. CDR3 nucleotide sequence: TGCAGCACCCTCGGGGGGGCGCCTCTCTATGGCTACACCTTC.

This chain joins TRBV7-2 and TRBJ2-1; the D gene is possibly TRBD1 (6 bases). The J call is doubtful: the DNA matches TRBJ2-7 better. This CDR3 spans 15 amino acids. The germline V gene has CDR1 SGHTA and CDR2 FQGNSA. CDR3 loop: CASRQGQSSYNEQYF. The CDR3 region has the DNA TGTGCCAGCAGACAAGGACAGAGCTCCTACAATGAGCAGTACTTC.